Sequencing of this T cell receptor beta chain was carried out in a study of cytomegalovirus exposure and HLA in healthy donors. Study-wide background: Per a later analysis, the approximately 690 first-cohort and fewer than 150 validation repertoires shared one platform. General study points: The tendency of first-cohort TCR clusters to co-occur in the 100 to 150 validation repertoires was identified by a subsequent analysis. The authors enumerated 150 to 200 TCR beta chains as linked to cytomegalovirus.

Profiled with immunoSEQ multiplex PCR; TCRdb holds only in-frame clones, not every one. The profile shows 120,000 or so clones, 89% of them singletons. As to this clone: What it binds is not known.

The TCR originated in a woman aged 18-35 years in good health and CMV-seronegative. Material: PBMCs.

CDR3 nucleotides: TGTGCTAGTGGTTTGCCCCACCGGACTAGCGGTTACAATGAGCAGTTCTTC. It translates to CASGLPHRTSGYNEQFF. The genes are TRBV12-5 and TRBJ2-1; the match to TRBD2 covers 10 bases. Unmatched junction bases numbered 8, after V lost 2 bases and J lost 4 bases. Germline V CDR1 and CDR2: LGHNT, FRNRAP. This CDR3 region has 17 residues.